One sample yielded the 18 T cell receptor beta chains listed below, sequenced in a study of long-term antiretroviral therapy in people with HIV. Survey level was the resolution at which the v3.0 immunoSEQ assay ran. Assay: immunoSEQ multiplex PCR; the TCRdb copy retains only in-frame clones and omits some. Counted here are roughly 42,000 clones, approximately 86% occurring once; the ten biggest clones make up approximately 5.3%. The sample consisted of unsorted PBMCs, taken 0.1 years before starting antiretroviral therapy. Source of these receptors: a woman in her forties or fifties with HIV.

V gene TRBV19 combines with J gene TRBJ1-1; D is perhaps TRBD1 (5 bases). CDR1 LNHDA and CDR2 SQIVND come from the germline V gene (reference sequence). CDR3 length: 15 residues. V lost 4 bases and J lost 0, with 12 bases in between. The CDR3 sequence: CASSTQDNMNTEAFF. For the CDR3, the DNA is TGTGCCAGTAGTACCCAGGACAACATGAACACTGAAGCTTTCTTT.

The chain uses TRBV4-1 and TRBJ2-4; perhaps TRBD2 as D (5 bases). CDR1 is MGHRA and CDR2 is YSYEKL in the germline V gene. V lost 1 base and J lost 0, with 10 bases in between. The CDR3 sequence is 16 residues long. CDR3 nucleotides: TGCGCCAGCAGCCAAGCTGGGAGTGGAGCCAAAAACATTCAGTACTTC. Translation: CASSQAGSGAKNIQYF.

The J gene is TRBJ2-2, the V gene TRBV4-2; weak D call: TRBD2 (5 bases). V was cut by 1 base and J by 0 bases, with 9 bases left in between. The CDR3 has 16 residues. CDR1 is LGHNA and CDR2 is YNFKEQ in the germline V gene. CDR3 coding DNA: TGTGCCAGCAGCCAAGGAGAGGGAGCGAACACCGGGGAGCTGTTTTTT. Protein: CASSQGEGANTGELFF.

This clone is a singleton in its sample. The CDR3 is CASSQPMGGGDGYTF. For the CDR3, the DNA is TGCGCCAGCAGCCAACCCATGGGGGGAGGGGATGGCTACACCTTC. This sequence joins TRBV5-1 and TRBJ1-2, with a possible D match to TRBD1 (5 bases). The germline V and J ends were trimmed by 4 bases and 6 bases, with 19 bases remaining between them. The CDR3 loop spans 15 amino acids. The germline V gene encodes CDR1 SGHRS and CDR2 YFSETQ.

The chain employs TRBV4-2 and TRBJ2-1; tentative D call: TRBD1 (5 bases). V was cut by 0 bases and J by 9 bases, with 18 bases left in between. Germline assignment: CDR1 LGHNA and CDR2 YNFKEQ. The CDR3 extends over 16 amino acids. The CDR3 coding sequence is TGTGCCAGCAGCCAAGATAGATCCGGCCAGGGTGTTGAGCAGTTCTTC. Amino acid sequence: CASSQDRSGQGVEQFF.

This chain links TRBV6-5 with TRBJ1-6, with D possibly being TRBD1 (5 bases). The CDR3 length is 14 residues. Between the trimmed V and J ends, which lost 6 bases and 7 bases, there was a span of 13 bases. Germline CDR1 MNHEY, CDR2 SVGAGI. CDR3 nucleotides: TGTGCCAGCAGCTTCCAGGGCCGAAATTCACCCCTCCACTTT. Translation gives CASSFQGRNSPLHF.

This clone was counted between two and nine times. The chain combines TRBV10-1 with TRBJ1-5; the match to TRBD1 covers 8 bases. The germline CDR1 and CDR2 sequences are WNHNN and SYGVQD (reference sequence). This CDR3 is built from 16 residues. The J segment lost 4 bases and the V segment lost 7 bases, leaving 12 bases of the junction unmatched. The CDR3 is CASTPLTGARNQPQHF. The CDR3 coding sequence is TGCGCCAGCACTCCTTTGACAGGGGCGAGGAATCAGCCCCAGCATTTT.

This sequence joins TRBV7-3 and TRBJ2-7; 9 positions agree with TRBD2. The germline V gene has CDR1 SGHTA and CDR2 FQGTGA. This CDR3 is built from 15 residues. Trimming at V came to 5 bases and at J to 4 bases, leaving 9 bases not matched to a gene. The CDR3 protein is CASSPTTSGLYEQYF. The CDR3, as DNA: TGTGCCAGCAGCCCTACGACTAGCGGCTTGTACGAGCAGTACTTC.

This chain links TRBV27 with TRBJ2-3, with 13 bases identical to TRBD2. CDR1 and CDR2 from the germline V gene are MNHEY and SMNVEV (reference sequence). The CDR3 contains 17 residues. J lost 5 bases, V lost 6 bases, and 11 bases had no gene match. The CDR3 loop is CASSRLAGGIPGDTQYF. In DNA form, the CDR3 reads TGTGCCAGCAGCCGACTAGCGGGGGGCATTCCCGGAGATACGCAGTATTTT.

CDR3 sequence reads: CASSEPGSNEKLFF. CDR3 nucleotide sequence: TGCGCCAGCAGCGAACCGGGAAGTAATGAAAAACTGTTTTTT. V is TRBV5-1 and J is TRBJ1-4; D remains unclear. Per germline, CDR1 SGHRS and CDR2 YFSETQ. Trimming left V 4 bases short and J 4 bases short, with 11 bases between. The CDR3 extends over 14 amino acids.

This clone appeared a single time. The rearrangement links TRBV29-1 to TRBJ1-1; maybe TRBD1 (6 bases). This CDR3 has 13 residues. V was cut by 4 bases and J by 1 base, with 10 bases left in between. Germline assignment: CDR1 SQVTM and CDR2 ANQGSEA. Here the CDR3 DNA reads TGCAGCGTTGGGACAGATGAGAACACTGAAGCTTTCTTT. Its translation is CSVGTDENTEAFF.

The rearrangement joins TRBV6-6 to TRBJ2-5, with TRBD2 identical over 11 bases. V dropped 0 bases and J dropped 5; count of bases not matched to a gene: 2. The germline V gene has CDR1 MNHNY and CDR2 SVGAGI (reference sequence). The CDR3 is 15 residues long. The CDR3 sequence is CASSYSLAGVETQYF. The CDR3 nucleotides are TGTGCCAGCAGTTACTCACTAGCGGGGGTGGAGACCCAGTACTTC.

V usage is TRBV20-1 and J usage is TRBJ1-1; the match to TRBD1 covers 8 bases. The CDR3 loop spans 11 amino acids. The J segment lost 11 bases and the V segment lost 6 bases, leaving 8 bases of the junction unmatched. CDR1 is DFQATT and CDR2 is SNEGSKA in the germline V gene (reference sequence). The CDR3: CSARQGRVAFF. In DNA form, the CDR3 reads TGCAGTGCGAGACAGGGGAGGGTTGCTTTCTTT.

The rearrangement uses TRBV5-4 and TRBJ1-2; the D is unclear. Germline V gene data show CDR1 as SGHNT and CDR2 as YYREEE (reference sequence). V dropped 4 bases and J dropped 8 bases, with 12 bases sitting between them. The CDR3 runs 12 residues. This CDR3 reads CASSMEVRGYTF. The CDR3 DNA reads TGTGCCAGCAGCATGGAAGTAAGAGGCTACACCTTC.

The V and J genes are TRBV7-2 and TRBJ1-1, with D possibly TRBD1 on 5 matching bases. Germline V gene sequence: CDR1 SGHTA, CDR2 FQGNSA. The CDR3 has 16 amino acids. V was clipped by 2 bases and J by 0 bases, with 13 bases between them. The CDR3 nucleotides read TGTGCCAGCAGCTTACAGGGTTCCCCACTGAACACTGAAGCTTTCTTT. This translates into CASSLQGSPLNTEAFF.

The CDR3 is CASSLFSNQPQHF. The CDR3 coding sequence is TGTGCCAGCAGCTTATTTAGCAATCAGCCCCAGCATTTT. This chain connects TRBV7-2 to TRBJ1-5; D unclear. Trimming pared 2 bases from V and 0 bases from J, leaving 2 bases between. The V gene's germline CDR1 is SGHTA and CDR2 FQGNSA. CDR3 size: 13 residues.

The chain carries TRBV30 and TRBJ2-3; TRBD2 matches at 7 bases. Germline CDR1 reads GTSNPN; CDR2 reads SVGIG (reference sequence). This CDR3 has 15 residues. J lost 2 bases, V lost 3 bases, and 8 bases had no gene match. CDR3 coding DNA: TGTGCCTGGAGGGAGCCGGGGGGATACACAGATACGCAGTATTTT. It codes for CAWREPGGYTDTQYF.

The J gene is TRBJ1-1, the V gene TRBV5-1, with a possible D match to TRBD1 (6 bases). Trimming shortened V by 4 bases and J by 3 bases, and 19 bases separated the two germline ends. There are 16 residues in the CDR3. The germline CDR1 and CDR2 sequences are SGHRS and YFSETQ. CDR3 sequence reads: CASSLGQQYLYTEAFF. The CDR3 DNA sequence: TGCGCCAGCAGCCTGGGACAACAATACCTATACACTGAAGCTTTCTTT.